This T cell receptor (beta chain) was sequenced for a study of regulatory T cells in long-lasting Graves disease. Across the study: Graves' patients, diagnosed recently, had received antithyroid drugs under 3 months.

Investigators prepared the TCR beta libraries by applying iRepertoire HTBI primers and Arm-PCR of CDR3 regions. TCRdb reanalysed the multiplex PCR reads using MiXCR and keeps one entry per CDR3 protein. The data contain 360,000 or so distinct CDR3 sequences, approximately 10% of them singletons. About this clonotype itself: Its antigen remains unknown. A read error is possible here, since a much larger clone lies one base away.

The CDR3 is 15 amino acids. With 4 bases removed from V and 7 bases from J, the gap between germline ends came to 20 bases. Germline CDR1 MNHNS, CDR2 SASEGT. Sample time point: newly diagnosed GD, antithyroid drugs for less than 3 months. Preparation of the TCR library used RNA extracted from PBMCs. The study's findings and limits: Shared public clonotypes totalled a few thousand in persistent patients, compared with just under 1,000 in new patients.

A further study also used this sample, focusing on T cells in Graves' hyperthyroidism and ophthalmopathy.

Sequences were derived from peripheral blood mononuclear cells (PBMCs), sampled at new diagnosis, from a patient treated with antithyroid drugs. This clonotype was obtained from a young woman with Graves disease. This chain connects TRBV6-1 to TRBJ2-7; TRBD1 or TRBD2 may be the D gene (5 bases each). CDR3 residues: CASSVPGTGLNEQYF. The CDR3 coding sequence is TGTGCCAGCAGTGTCCCGGGGACGGGCCTCAATGAGCAGTACTTC.